A selection of T cell receptor beta chains follows, all from one sample in a study of T cells in Graves' hyperthyroidism and ophthalmopathy. TCRdb passed the multiplex PCR reads through MiXCR, listing each CDR3 protein once. The repertoire holds more than 300,000 distinct CDR3 sequences, with under 15% as singletons. The specimen was blood. The source of these receptors is a woman between 18 and 29 years old with Graves' hyperthyroidism. Both conserved end residues are part of each CDR3. Fields, in order: D gene, V gene, clone size, J gene, CDR3 DNA, CDR3 protein. The D gene is left open where the match is weak. The listing skips clone size in some rows; elsewhere it reads once, few, many or a size class.

TRBD1,TRBV5-1,many,TRBJ2-7,TGCGCCAGCAGCTTGGGCTCCCCCAGGGGGATCTCCTACGAGCAGTACTTC,CASSLGSPRGISYEQYF
TRBD1,TRBV5-6,-,TRBJ1-2,TGTGCCAGCAGCCCAGGACAGGGATATCGTGGCTACACCTTC,CASSPGQGYRGYTF
-,TRBV7-9,many,TRBJ2-2,TGTGCCAGCAGCCCCGTGGGGGCCGGGGAGCTGTTTTTT,CASSPVGAGELFF
-,TRBV18,many,TRBJ1-2,TGTGCCAGCTCACCATATACGGATGGCTACACCTTC,CASSPYTDGYTF
TRBD2,TRBV4-3,-,TRBJ2-1,TGCGCCAGCAGCCAAGATCCGACTAGCGGGAGGGTTCGGCAGTTCTTC,CASSQDPTSGRVRQFF
-,TRBV9,-,TRBJ1-2,TGTGCCAGCAGCGACCCCCGGGGTGGGGCTGGCTACACCTTC,CASSDPRGGAGYTF
TRBD2,TRBV12-3/TRBV12-4,many,TRBJ2-1,TGTGCCAGCAGTCCTCTAGCGGGAGTTCGCGATGAGCAGTTCTTC,CASSPLAGVRDEQFF
-,TRBV7-2,-,TRBJ1-2,TGTGCCAGCAGCTTAGATATGGGGTCTAACTATGGCTACACCTTC,CASSLDMGSNYGYTF
TRBD1,TRBV2,many,TRBJ1-6,TGTGCCAGCAGGGCGACAGGGATCGGGTCACCCCTCCACTTT,CASRATGIGSPLHF
TRBD2,TRBV28,many,TRBJ2-1,TGTGCCAGCACGTCTAGCGGGGCAATCTACAATGAGCAGTTCTTC,CASTSSGAIYNEQFF
-,TRBV7-8,many,TRBJ2-5,TGTGCCAGCAGCCGGGGACGGGCTCAAGAGACCCAGTACTTC,CASSRGRAQETQYF
-,TRBV6-9,-,TRBJ2-1,TGTGCCAGCCGTACTTGGAATGAGCAGTTCTTC,CASRTWNEQFF
TRBD2,TRBV12-3/TRBV12-4,many,TRBJ2-3,TGTGCCAGCAGCTTGGGACTAGCGGGGGAAACGCAGTATTTT,CASSLGLAGETQYF
TRBD2,TRBV4-3,-,TRBJ2-5,TGCGCCAGCAGCCTTAGCGGGAGGGCCCAGGAGGAGACCCAGTACTTC,CASSLSGRAQEETQYF
-,TRBV28,many,TRBJ2-3,TGTGCCAGCAGTTGGGGGCGTAGGGGTACGCAGTATTTT,CASSWGRRGTQYF
-,TRBV4-1,few,TRBJ2-3,TGCGCCAGCAGCCCGGCAGCTTTCACAGATACGCAGTATTTT,CASSPAAFTDTQYF
-,TRBV20-1,many,TRBJ1-1,TGCAGTGCCGACACGAGTAGGAGGGGTGAAGCTTTCTTT,CSADTSRRGEAFF
-,TRBV25-1,-,TRBJ2-1,TGTGCCAGCAGTGAATTCAGAGCGAGCTCCTACAATGAGCAGTTCTTC,CASSEFRASSYNEQFF